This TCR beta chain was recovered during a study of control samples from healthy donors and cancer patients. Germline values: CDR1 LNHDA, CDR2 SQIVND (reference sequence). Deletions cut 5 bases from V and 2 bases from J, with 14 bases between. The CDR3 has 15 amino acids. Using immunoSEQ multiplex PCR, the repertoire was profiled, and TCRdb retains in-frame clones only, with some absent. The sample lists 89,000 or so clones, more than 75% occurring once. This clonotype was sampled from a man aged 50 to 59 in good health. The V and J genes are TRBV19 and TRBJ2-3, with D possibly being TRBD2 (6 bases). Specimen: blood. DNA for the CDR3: TGTGCCAGTAGTCAACCTGCGGGGCCCACAGATACGCAGTATTTT. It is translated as CASSQPAGPTDTQYF.